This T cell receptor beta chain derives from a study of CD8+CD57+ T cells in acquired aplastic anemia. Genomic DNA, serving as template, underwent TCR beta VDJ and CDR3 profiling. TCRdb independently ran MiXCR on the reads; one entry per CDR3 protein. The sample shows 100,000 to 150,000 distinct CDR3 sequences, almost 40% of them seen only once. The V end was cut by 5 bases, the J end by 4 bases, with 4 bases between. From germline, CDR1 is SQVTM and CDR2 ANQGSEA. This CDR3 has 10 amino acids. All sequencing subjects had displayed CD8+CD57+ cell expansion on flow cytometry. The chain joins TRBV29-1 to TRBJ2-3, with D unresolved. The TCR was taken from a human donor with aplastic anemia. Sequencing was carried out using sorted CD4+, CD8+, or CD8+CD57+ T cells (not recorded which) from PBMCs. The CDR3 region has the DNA TGCAGCGTTCCCTCAGATACGCAGTATTTT. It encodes CSVPSDTQYF.